The rows below give T cell receptor beta chains drawn from one sample of a study of patients and donors after allogeneic stem cell transplantation. TCRdb passed the RT-PCR reads through MiXCR, listing each CDR3 protein once. There are about a million distinct CDR3 sequences in the sample; about 20% occur only once, and around 5.5% lies in the top ten. The sequenced sample consisted of blood, either unsorted or a sorted T cell fraction (not recorded which). Every receptor here comes from a human donor who was either an allogeneic HSCT recipient or a stem cell or donor lymphocyte infusion donor (not recorded which). It is not recorded whose cells these are; they may come from a transplant donor. Each CDR3 is given without its conserved first and last residue. Clone size, where shown, is once, few, many, or a class for clones that have expanded.

v_call: TRBV10-3; clone_size: few; j_call: TRBJ2-1; cdr3_aa: AISDISVTGGNEQF
v_call: TRBV21-1; clone_size: NA; j_call: TRBJ1-1; cdr3_aa: ASSKERQGPLNTEAF
v_call: TRBV15; clone_size: NA; j_call: TRBJ2-3; cdr3_aa: ATAGPQSPDTQY
v_call: TRBV10-3; clone_size: few; j_call: TRBJ2-5; cdr3_aa: AISVGQGLQETQY
v_call: TRBV19; clone_size: few; j_call: TRBJ2-2; cdr3_aa: ASTPPGQVNTGELF
v_call: TRBV6-2/TRBV6-3; clone_size: NA; j_call: TRBJ2-1; cdr3_aa: ASSYSSSSSYNEQF
v_call: TRBV6-1; clone_size: NA; j_call: TRBJ2-3; cdr3_aa: ASSRRPDRGLTQY
v_call: TRBV18; clone_size: NA; j_call: TRBJ1-6; cdr3_aa: ASSPKTASPLH
v_call: TRBV5-1; clone_size: few; j_call: TRBJ1-2; cdr3_aa: ASGTGPNYGYT
v_call: TRBV9; clone_size: few; j_call: TRBJ2-1; cdr3_aa: ASSPHGTGDNEQF
v_call: TRBV28; clone_size: NA; j_call: TRBJ1-2; cdr3_aa: ASSPEIGRGNYGYT
v_call: TRBV15; clone_size: NA; j_call: TRBJ1-5; cdr3_aa: ATSRDRGQQNQPQH
v_call: TRBV28; clone_size: many; j_call: TRBJ1-1; cdr3_aa: ASRTQWVAF
v_call: TRBV7-9; clone_size: NA; j_call: TRBJ1-2; cdr3_aa: ASSASGGIYGYT
v_call: TRBV5-1; clone_size: NA; j_call: TRBJ2-1; cdr3_aa: ASSSPGTGDNEQF
v_call: TRBV6-1; clone_size: few; j_call: TRBJ2-1; cdr3_aa: ASSNRGGDTYEQF
v_call: TRBV4-1; clone_size: NA; j_call: TRBJ2-7; cdr3_aa: ASSQAPGTSGSRDYEQY
v_call: TRBV20-1; clone_size: NA; j_call: TRBJ1-1; cdr3_aa: SALRSRNTEAF
v_call: TRBV14; clone_size: NA; j_call: TRBJ2-3; cdr3_aa: ASSPLGGGSTDTQY
v_call: TRBV10-3; clone_size: few; j_call: TRBJ2-7; cdr3_aa: ATGQGAGEQY
v_call: TRBV20-1; clone_size: NA; j_call: TRBJ2-3; cdr3_aa: SARDKTWLAKDTQY
v_call: TRBV2; clone_size: NA; j_call: TRBJ2-1; cdr3_aa: ASSEAGTVNEQF
v_call: TRBV15; clone_size: NA; j_call: TRBJ1-5; cdr3_aa: ATSRARWGNQPQH
v_call: TRBV9; clone_size: few; j_call: TRBJ2-7; cdr3_aa: ASSVDGLTDEQY
v_call: TRBV19; clone_size: NA; j_call: TRBJ1-6; cdr3_aa: ATRGGDRGNSPLH
v_call: TRBV7-8; clone_size: NA; j_call: TRBJ2-3; cdr3_aa: ASSVTVGTDTQY
v_call: TRBV27; clone_size: once; j_call: TRBJ2-2; cdr3_aa: ASRGVGLAGWNTGELF
v_call: TRBV3-1; clone_size: many; j_call: TRBJ1-1; cdr3_aa: ASTGTTNTEAF
v_call: TRBV4-2; clone_size: NA; j_call: TRBJ1-1; cdr3_aa: ASSSRDRNTEAF
v_call: TRBV5-1; clone_size: NA; j_call: TRBJ1-1; cdr3_aa: ASSLAGGSPQTEAF
v_call: TRBV12-3/TRBV12-4; clone_size: many; j_call: TRBJ2-5; cdr3_aa: ASSRLARETQY